These T cell receptor beta chains were read from a single sample in a study of cytomegalovirus exposure and HLA in healthy donors. Clones were read by immunoSEQ multiplex PCR, and TCRdb kept only the in-frame ones, dropping some. The sample has about 110,000 clones; over 60% are singletons. Specimen: PBMCs. The source of these receptors is a man aged 25-45 years in good health and CMV-seropositive. The CDR3 runs from the conserved cysteine through the conserved F or W. The D gene is left open where the match is weak. Part of the rows lack a size; the others show once, few, many or a class for expanded clones.

clone_size | j_call | d_call | v_call | cdr3_aa | cdr3_nt
. | TRBJ2-5 | TRBD2 | TRBV7-2 | CASSLSRGGQETQYF | TGTGCCAGCAGCTTGTCCCGCGGGGGCCAAGAGACCCAGTACTTC
. | TRBJ2-2 | . | TRBV25-1 | CASSESVTGNTGELFF | TGTGCCAGCAGTGAATCAGTGACAGGGAACACCGGGGAGCTGTTTTTT
. | TRBJ1-4 | . | TRBV4-1 | CASSHLRRGPTNEKLFF | TGCGCCAGCAGCCACCTAAGGCGGGGGCCGACTAATGAAAAACTGTTTTTT
. | TRBJ2-3 | . | TRBV19 | CASSIDGGSTDTQYF | TGTGCCAGTAGTATTGATGGCGGGAGCACAGATACGCAGTATTTT
. | TRBJ2-1 | TRBD1 | TRBV19 | CASGGQGKILGNEQFF | TGTGCCAGTGGAGGACAGGGTAAAATACTCGGCAATGAGCAGTTCTTC
. | TRBJ1-4 | . | TRBV29-1 | CSVNIGANEKLFF | TGCAGCGTTAACATCGGGGCTAATGAAAAACTGTTTTTT
. | TRBJ1-6 | . | TRBV2 | CASRAGVGRLANSPLHF | TGTGCCAGCAGAGCCGGGGTCGGGCGACTCGCAAATTCACCCCTCCACTTT
. | TRBJ2-5 | TRBD2 | TRBV30 | CAWTFGLAQETQYF | TGTGCCTGGACCTTCGGACTAGCACAAGAGACCCAGTACTTC
few | TRBJ1-2 | . | TRBV7-9 | CASSLAQGSRWGYTF | TGTGCCAGCAGCTTAGCGCAGGGCAGCCGTTGGGGCTACACCTTC
. | TRBJ1-2 | TRBD1 | TRBV7-3 | CASSPGTGKSGYTF | TGTGCCAGCAGCCCGGGGACAGGGAAATCTGGCTACACCTTC
. | TRBJ2-3 | . | TRBV13 | CASSSEIKTSTDTQYF | TGTGCCAGCAGCTCGGAGATAAAGACTAGCACAGATACGCAGTATTTT
. | TRBJ1-2 | . | TRBV20-1 | CSAPGNYGYTF | TGCAGTGCTCCGGGGAACTATGGCTACACCTTC
. | TRBJ2-5 | TRBD2 | TRBV11-2 | CASSRGQRSGVQETQYF | TGTGCCAGCAGCCGCGGGCAGAGGAGCGGGGTACAAGAGACCCAGTACTTC
. | TRBJ2-1 | . | TRBV2 | CASSEAGNEQFF | TGTGCCAGCAGTGAAGCCGGCAATGAGCAGTTCTTC
. | TRBJ1-2 | TRBD1 | TRBV7-9 | CASSLGNRGNYGYTF | TGTGCCAGCAGCTTGGGTAACAGGGGCAACTATGGCTACACCTTC
. | TRBJ2-1 | . | TRBV11-2 | CASRGTLSYNEQFF | TGTGCCAGCCGCGGGACCCTCTCCTACAATGAGCAGTTCTTC
. | TRBJ2-7 | TRBD2 | TRBV6-5 | CASSPLAGPPNEQYF | TGTGCCAGCAGTCCACTAGCGGGGCCCCCCAACGAGCAGTACTTC
. | TRBJ2-2 | . | TRBV9 | CASSVGRSNTGELFF | TGTGCCAGCAGCGTGGGGCGCTCCAACACCGGGGAGCTGTTTTTT
. | TRBJ2-7 | TRBD1 | TRBV6-5 | CASSYTDRVGGQYF | TGTGCCAGCAGTTACACGGACAGGGTAGGAGGGCAGTACTTC
few | TRBJ2-3 | TRBD2 | TRBV10-3 | CAIMGGGRADTQYF | TGTGCCATCATGGGCGGGGGGCGCGCAGATACGCAGTATTTT
. | TRBJ2-3 | . | TRBV7-9 | CASSFEQGPDTQYF | TGTGCCAGCAGCTTCGAACAGGGCCCAGATACGCAGTATTTT
. | TRBJ1-5 | . | TRBV10-3 | CAISGRDQPQHF | TGTGCCATCAGTGGGAGGGATCAGCCCCAGCATTTT
few | TRBJ1-6 | . | TRBV11-2 | CASSLGYYSPLHF | TGTGCCAGCAGCTTAGGTTATTATTCACCCCTCCACTTT
. | TRBJ1-2 | . | TRBV2 | CASAGGRDYGYTF | TGTGCCAGCGCGGGAGGTCGCGACTATGGCTACACCTTC
. | TRBJ1-1 | . | TRBV19 | CASSTNTEAFF | TGTGCCAGTAGTACTAACACTGAAGCTTTCTTT
. | TRBJ2-7 | TRBD2 | TRBV5-6 | CASSSERGAYEQYF | TGTGCCAGCAGCTCTGAGCGGGGGGCCTACGAGCAGTACTTC
. | TRBJ2-7 | . | TRBV20-1 | CSAPGGTEQYF | TGCAGTGCTCCAGGGGGGACCGAGCAGTACTTC
. | TRBJ2-7 | . | TRBV9 | CASSVERWGRPYEQYF | TGTGCCAGCAGCGTAGAGAGATGGGGCAGACCTTACGAGCAGTACTTC
. | TRBJ1-6 | TRBD1 | TRBV7-9 | CASRAGTGGYNSPLHF | TGTGCCAGCAGGGCCGGGACAGGGGGATATAATTCACCCCTCCACTTT
. | TRBJ2-3 | . | TRBV15 | CATSRDGDTQYF | TGTGCCACCAGCAGAGACGGAGATACGCAGTATTTT
. | TRBJ2-5 | TRBD2 | TRBV27 | CASSQTSGTQYF | TGTGCCAGCAGTCAAACTAGCGGAACCCAGTACTTC
. | TRBJ2-4 | . | TRBV20-1 | CSARDWAGQYF | TGCAGTGCTAGAGATTGGGCGGGTCAGTACTTC
few | TRBJ2-7 | TRBD2 | TRBV6-1 | CASSARVPGLAGGAYEQYF | TGTGCCAGCAGTGCCCGAGTCCCGGGACTAGCGGGGGGAGCCTACGAGCAGTACTTC
. | TRBJ2-2 | . | TRBV28 | CASSNRVGGELFF | TGTGCCAGCAGTAACAGGGTCGGCGGGGAGCTGTTTTTT
few | TRBJ1-5 | TRBD1 | TRBV19 | CASSIIEGASQPQHF | TGTGCCAGTAGTATCATTGAGGGGGCTTCTCAGCCCCAGCATTTT
. | TRBJ1-1 | . | TRBV10-3 | CAISREGNTEAFF | TGTGCCATCAGTCGGGAGGGGAACACTGAAGCTTTCTTT
. | TRBJ2-7 | . | TRBV6-5 | CASSYSKHSREQYF | TGTGCCAGCAGTTACTCGAAGCACTCCCGCGAGCAGTACTTC
. | TRBJ2-3 | TRBD2 | TRBV7-3 | CASGPSGGRGDTQYF | TGTGCCAGCGGGCCTAGCGGGGGCCGGGGGGATACGCAGTATTTT
. | TRBJ1-1 | . | TRBV28 | CASRETNTEAFF | TGTGCCAGCAGGGAGACGAACACTGAAGCTTTCTTT
. | TRBJ2-6 | . | TRBV19 | CASSIGGSGANVLTF | TGTGCCAGTAGTATAGGGGGCTCCGGGGCCAACGTCCTGACTTTC
. | TRBJ1-4 | TRBD1 | TRBV4-3 | CASSQEGQKNEKLFF | TGCGCCAGCAGCCAAGAGGGACAGAAGAATGAAAAACTGTTTTTT
. | TRBJ2-2 | . | TRBV6-6 | CASRVPTGFSTGELFF | TGTGCCAGCAGGGTACCTACAGGGTTTAGCACCGGGGAGCTGTTTTTT
. | TRBJ1-3 | . | TRBV28 | CASSRGGSSGNTIYF | TGTGCCAGCTCGAGGGGGGGATCCTCTGGAAACACCATATATTTT
. | TRBJ2-5 | TRBD1 | TRBV2 | CASSEGQGRETQYF | TGTGCCAGCAGTGAAGGACAGGGGCGTGAGACCCAGTACTTC
. | TRBJ1-1 | . | TRBV4-1 | CASSQEWSSVGTEAFF | TGCGCCAGCAGCCAAGAATGGTCGAGCGTGGGCACTGAAGCTTTCTTT
few | TRBJ1-3 | . | TRBV7-8 | CASSSRLSGLSFGNTIYF | TGTGCCAGCAGCTCCCGCCTGTCGGGACTTAGTTTTGGAAACACCATATATTTT
. | TRBJ2-1 | TRBD2 | TRBV9 | CASSVAGTGGSYNEQFF | TGTGCCAGCAGCGTAGCTGGGACGGGGGGGTCCTACAATGAGCAGTTCTTC
. | TRBJ2-7 | . | TRBV25-1 | CASSADSYEQYF | TGTGCCAGCAGTGCGGACAGCTACGAGCAGTACTTC
. | TRBJ1-1 | TRBD1 | TRBV6-5 | CASSKRTGLNTEAFF | TGTGCCAGCAGTAAAAGGACAGGACTGAACACTGAAGCTTTCTTT
once | TRBJ2-3 | TRBD2 | TRBV6-5 | CASSYPAGGSAQYF | TGTGCCAGCAGTTACCCGGCGGGGGGTAGCGCGCAGTATTTT
. | TRBJ2-3 | . | TRBV28 | CASSIKGATQYF | TGTGCCAGCAGTATAAAAGGGGCTACGCAGTATTTT
. | TRBJ1-4 | . | TRBV9 | CASSVGQTNEKLFF | TGTGCCAGCAGCGTAGGGCAGACTAATGAAAAACTGTTTTTT
. | TRBJ2-7 | TRBD1 | TRBV7-8 | CASSLEGRGPYEQYF | TGTGCCAGCAGCTTAGAGGGCAGGGGGCCCTACGAGCAGTACTTC
. | TRBJ2-3 | . | TRBV19 | CASSLRGNTDTQYF | TGTGCCAGTTCCTTAAGGGGAAACACAGATACGCAGTATTTT